The text below deals with one TCR beta chain. What it recognizes is unknown. The CDR3 is 16 residues long. Germline V gene lookup returns CDR1 LGHNA and CDR2 YNFKEQ. Between the trimmed V and J ends, which lost 1 base and 0 bases, there was a span of 10 bases. The repertoire was sequenced with immunoSEQ multiplex PCR; TCRdb's copy has only in-frame clones and lacks some. The table shows approximately 74,000 clones, with approximately 91% occurring only once. Drawing of blood for sampling happened at baseline, at cycle 4 day 1, and at cycle 7 day 1. The sample comes from a study of OX40 agonist ivuxolimab in advanced cancers. Study overall: In this cohort, patients received ivuxolimab, an agonistic anti-OX40 (CD134) antibody. Patients assigned to dose escalation were diagnosed with hepatocellular carcinoma, melanoma, renal cell or head and neck cancer. Study conclusions and caveats: No antigen was identified for the clonally expanded peripheral T cells.

The rearrangement links TRBV4-2 to TRBJ1-5; no clear D. The source was CD4+ or CD8+ T cells sorted from blood, collected in a trial of the OX40 agonist ivuxolimab. The origin of this receptor is an adult with an advanced solid tumor such as melanoma, head and neck, liver or kidney cancer. The CDR3 sequence is CASSQADTNSNQPQHF. DNA of the CDR3: TGTGCCAGCAGCCAAGCCGACACCAATAGCAATCAGCCCCAGCATTTT.